This T cell receptor beta chain was recorded in a study of blood T cell repertoires in COVID-19. For the study at large: Donors in the United States, Italy and Spain gave samples during acute or convalescent COVID-19. In each case, the material was cDNA or gDNA derived from T cells, B-cell-depleted T cells, or PBMCs.

Per the study methods: Reference gene primers were amplified, and this amplification served to estimate nucleated cell counts. Method: immunoSEQ multiplex PCR; TCRdb's copy keeps in-frame clones and lacks some. The V and J calls and clone size come from that table; D and trimming were worked out from the DNA. Among approximately 300,000 clones, 90% were seen once, and the ten largest hold about 7%. Patients from Seattle were sampled longitudinally, starting during active infection. Trimming stripped 1 base from V and 6 bases from J, with 12 bases between. The CDR3 loop spans 15 amino acids. CDR1 MGHDK and CDR2 SYGVNS come from the germline V gene.

The chain is built from TRBV25-1 and TRBJ1-4, with a tentative D call TRBD1 (6 bases). The sequenced sample consisted of peripheral blood. The origin of this receptor is a woman younger than 45 with COVID-19, enrolled during active disease. The CDR3: CASSELSGGHEKLFF. The CDR3 DNA follows: TGTGCCAGCAGTGAATTATCGGGGGGCCATGAAAAACTGTTTTTT.